The TCR beta chain under discussion was sequenced for a study of beta chain features in type 1 diabetes. As concerns this clone: Antigen unknown.

Reverse transcribing all isolated RNA meant expressed TCRB transcripts were sequenced. Libraries were prepared by immunoSEQ multiplex PCR; TCRdb keeps only in-frame clonotypes and omits some of them. Among 350,000 to 450,000 clones listed, over 13% were seen once. Whole-study findings and limits: There were fewer insertions and more deletions at the VDJ junctions of type 1 diabetes patients. Highly expressing activated T cells could be over-counted with a cDNA template.

Trimming took off 1 base at V and 10 bases at J, with 10 bases between the two ends. The CDR3 runs 12 residues. CDR1 is MGHRA and CDR2 is YSYEKL in the germline V gene. This chain uses TRBV4-1 with TRBJ1-1; no definite D call. The origin of this receptor is a woman aged 18-29 years in good health. Input material: naive CD4+ T cells from blood. The CDR3 DNA is TGCGCCAGCAGCCAAGGTGAGAATGGAGCTTTCTTT. It codes for CASSQGENGAFF.